These 32 T cell receptor beta chains were all obtained from the same sample, sequenced in a study of naive and memory T cell subsets. Treatment denoted: skin biopsy from PPD injection site in Mantoux-positive individual. A UMI-containing oligonucleotide was joined by 3' ligation to the TCR cDNA template. Amplification of ligated cDNA took four PCR rounds with SP2 and nested alpha and beta constant primers. TCRdb called the UMI-ligation and nested PCR reads again in MiXCR, with one record for every CDR3 protein. The sample has 11,000 to 15,000 distinct CDR3 sequences; 5.2% are singletons. The sample here was skin, taken from a tuberculin skin test site. The receptors here all came from an adult in good health.

This clonotype has more than one count but fewer than ten. A read error is possible here, since a much larger clone lies one base away. The chain recombines TRBV6-6 with TRBJ1-2; D is unclear. This CDR3 spans 11 amino acids. Germline CDR1 MNHNY, CDR2 SVGAGI (reference sequence). CDR3 in amino acids: CASSNQYGDTF. The CDR3 region has the DNA TGTGCCAGCAGCAACCAATATGGCGACACCTTC.

By its share, this clonotype is medium-sized (0.01 to 0.1%). The chain carries TRBV6-5 and TRBJ1-2, with 9 nucleotides matching TRBD1. This CDR3 spans 13 amino acids. After removal of 5 bases from V and 8 bases from J, the junction contained 6 bases not matched to a gene. Germline loops: CDR1 MNHEY, CDR2 SVGAGI. The CDR3 nucleotides are TGTGCCAGCAGTAGAACAGGGGGCGCGGGCTACACCTTC. This codes for CASSRTGGAGYTF.

There are many counts of this clonotype. J is TRBJ2-7 and V is TRBV30; D assignment may be TRBD1 or TRBD2 (5 bases each). The CDR3 loop spans 14 amino acids. Germline CDR1 and CDR2: GTSNPN and SVGIG (reference sequence). The V end was cut by 4 bases, the J end by 0 bases, with 13 bases between. The CDR3 nucleotides are TGTGCCTGGAACTCCGGGACGGTCTCCTACGAGCAGTACTTC. It is translated as CAWNSGTVSYEQYF.

This clonotype was observed at least ten times. The rearrangement uses TRBV7-2 and TRBJ1-2, with 7 positions matching TRBD1. Germline V lookup: CDR1 SGHTA, CDR2 FQGNSA. Germline trimming cut 5 bases from V and 5 bases from J; bases unmatched to any gene: 5. The CDR3 is 13 amino acids. In DNA, the CDR3 is TGTGCCAGCAGCCCGGACAGGATATATGGCTACACCTTC. It is translated as CASSPDRIYGYTF.

This clonotype has at least ten counts. The V call is TRBV18, the J call TRBJ2-1; 8 positions match TRBD1. V shed 3 bases and J 4 bases; nucleotides not matched to a gene: 11. The germline gives CDR1 KGHSH, CDR2 LQKENI. The CDR3 spans 17 residues. The DNA for the CDR3 is TGTGCCAGCTCACCCAACCCCGGGACAGGCTATTACAATGAGCAGTTCTTC. This translates into CASSPNPGTGYYNEQFF. The whole variable domain, remainder taken from reference TRBV18 and TRBJ2-1, is NAGVMQNPRHLVRRRGQEARLRCSPMKGHSHVYWYRQLPEEGLKFMVYLQKENIIDESGMPKERFSAEFPKEGPSILRIQQVVRGDSAAYFCASSPNPGTGYYNEQFFGPGTRLTVL.

The rearrangement joins TRBV6-5 to TRBJ1-5, with D perhaps matching TRBD1 (6 bases). V gave up 6 bases and J gave up 7 bases, with 16 bases separating them. The CDR3 is 14 amino acids. The germline V gene encodes CDR1 MNHEY and CDR2 SVGAGI. CDR3 nucleotide sequence: TGTGCCAGCAGGCCACAAACAGGGAACCAGCCCCAGCATTTT. This encodes CASRPQTGNQPQHF.

This clonotype was recorded many times. The rearrangement uses TRBV11-2 and TRBJ2-7; no reliable D call. V shed 4 bases and J shed 5 bases, with 6 bases lying between them. The CDR3 loop spans 11 amino acids. The germline V gene has CDR1 SGHAT and CDR2 FQNNGV. The CDR3: CASSSKDEQYF. The CDR3 coding sequence is TGTGCCAGCAGCTCGAAAGACGAGCAGTACTTC.

This rearrangement joins TRBV28 to TRBJ1-5; perhaps TRBD1 as D (6 bases). V was trimmed by 11 bases and J by 7 bases, leaving 18 bases between them. The CDR3 loop spans 13 amino acids. Germline CDR1 and CDR2: MDHEN and SYDVKM. CDR3 in amino acids: CAACRTGWQPQHF. CDR3 in DNA: TGTGCCGCGTGTCGTACAGGGTGGCAGCCCCAGCATTTT. The complete variable domain, with remaining parts taken from reference TRBV28 and TRBJ1-5, reads DVKVTQSSRYLVKRTGEKVFLECVQDMDHENMFWYRQDPGLGLRLIYFSYDVKMKEKGDIPEGYSVSREKKERFSLILESASTNQTSMYLCAACRTGWQPQHFGDGTRLSIL.

This clonotype counts as medium-sized. This chain connects TRBV19 to TRBJ2-1; 9 bases match TRBD1. CDR1 and CDR2 (germline): LNHDA, SQIVND (reference sequence). This CDR3 comprises 17 residues. With V trimmed by 1 base and J by 3 bases, 7 bases remained unmatched. The CDR3 sequence is CASSIGSRTGVYNEQFF. CDR3 coding DNA: TGTGCCAGTAGTATAGGGTCAAGGACAGGGGTCTACAATGAGCAGTTCTTC.

This clonotype was observed many times. V gene TRBV7-2 combines with J gene TRBJ2-3, with TRBD1 identical over 8 bases. The J segment lost 0 bases and the V segment lost 5 bases, leaving 7 bases of the junction unmatched. The CDR3 runs 16 residues. Germline CDR1 reads SGHTA; CDR2 reads FQGNSA. The CDR3 region is CASSPRGRPSTDTQYF. The DNA of the CDR3 is TGTGCCAGCAGCCCCAGGGGGCGACCTAGCACAGATACGCAGTATTTT.

The sample holds many counts of this clonotype. CDR3 protein: CASSSRGYGYTF. The CDR3 coding sequence is TGTGCCAGCAGCTCCCGGGGGTATGGCTACACCTTC. This sequence joins TRBV11-2 and TRBJ1-2, with D tentatively TRBD1 (5 bases). Germline V gene lookup returns CDR1 SGHAT and CDR2 FQNNGV. The CDR3 is 12 residues long. Trimming took 4 bases from V and 5 from J, leaving 8 bases between them.

This clonotype was seen a few times. V gene TRBV7-8 combines with J gene TRBJ1-5; 9 bases align to TRBD1. V shed 8 bases, J shed 4 bases, and the junction held 3 bases outside the gene matches. The CDR3 covers 13 residues. Germline V gene lookup returns CDR1 SGHVS and CDR2 FQNEAQ. The CDR3 DNA reads TGTGCCAGCGGGGGGACAGGGAATCAGCCCCAGCATTTT. Translating it yields CASGGTGNQPQHF.

This clonotype was detected ten times or more. The chain has TRBV6-2 or TRBV6-3 and TRBJ1-5; 8 positions agree with TRBD1. V was pared by 5 bases and J by 6 bases, with 9 bases of the junction left unmatched. Germline CDR1 and CDR2: MNHEY and SVGEGT. This CDR3 has 15 amino acids. The CDR3 here is CASSPPSGGFQPQHF. DNA of the CDR3: TGTGCCAGCAGTCCTCCGTCAGGGGGCTTTCAGCCCCAGCATTTT.

The rearrangement uses TRBV11-3 and TRBJ2-5; 8 bases agree with TRBD2. V shed 4 bases, J shed 10 bases, and the junction held 8 bases outside the gene matches. The CDR3 is 13 residues long. CDR1 is SGHNT and CDR2 is YENEEA in the germline V gene. CDR3 sequence reads: CASSSGGGGGQYF. The DNA of the CDR3 is TGTGCCAGCAGCTCCGGGGGGGGCGGCGGCCAGTACTTC.

This clonotype was detected ten times or more. This chain uses TRBV7-9 with TRBJ2-7, with a tentative D call TRBD2 (6 bases). The V and J ends lost 1 base and 4 bases respectively, with 11 bases between them. The CDR3 consists of 14 residues. Germline loops: CDR1 SEHNR, CDR2 FQNEAQ (reference sequence). CDR3 sequence (DNA): TGTGCCAGCAGCTTAGTGGCAGGGACTTACGAGCAGTACTTC. This codes for CASSLVAGTYEQYF. Full variable domain (remainder filled in from reference TRBV7-9 and TRBJ2-7): DTGVSQNPRHKITKRGQNVTFRCDPISEHNRLYWYRQTLGQGPEFLTYFQNEAQLEKSRLLSDRFSAERPKGSFSTLEIQRTEQGDSAMYLCASSLVAGTYEQYFGPGTRLTVT.

This clonotype was picked up a small number of times. J is TRBJ1-2 and V is TRBV19; the D gene is possibly TRBD1 (6 bases). CDR1 and CDR2 from the germline V gene are LNHDA and SQIVND (reference sequence). The CDR3 spans 14 residues. Trimming took off 9 bases at V and 1 base at J, with 15 bases between the two ends. The CDR3 region has the DNA TGTGCCAGCTGGGCAGGGGACTTTAACTATGGCTACACCTTC. Residues: CASWAGDFNYGYTF.

This clonotype was observed a handful of times. The chain recombines TRBV28 with TRBJ1-3, with TRBD1 matching 7 bases. This CDR3 spans 15 amino acids. Germline lookup yields CDR1 MDHEN and CDR2 SYDVKM. With 5 bases clipped from V and 1 base from J, the junction kept 5 bases outside the gene matches. The CDR3 sequence is CASSPDRVSGNTIYF. The CDR3 coding sequence is TGTGCCAGCAGTCCCGACAGGGTGTCTGGAAACACCATATATTTT.

This clonotype has a count of ten or more. The J gene is TRBJ1-5, the V gene TRBV20-1, with 7 bases lining up with TRBD1. The CDR3 loop spans 13 amino acids. J lost 2 bases, V lost 2 bases, and 0 bases had no gene match. Germline CDR1 DFQATT, CDR2 SNEGSKA (reference sequence). The CDR3 nucleotides are TGCAGTGCTAGACAGGGGGGCAATCAGCCCCAGCATTTT. Encoded protein: CSARQGGNQPQHF.

This clonotype has only a few counts. J is TRBJ2-1 and V is TRBV3-1; D is undetermined. Per the germline V gene, CDR1 is LGHDT and CDR2 is YNNKEL (reference sequence). This CDR3 has 12 amino acids. Deletions cut 0 bases from V and 7 bases from J, with 4 bases between. CDR3 in amino acids: CASSQDWNEQFF. CDR3 nucleotide sequence: TGTGCCAGCAGCCAAGACTGGAATGAGCAGTTCTTC.

This clonotype was found a few times. Its ends do not fully match the called genes, so a read error is possible. This chain connects TRBV19 to TRBJ1-2, with 7 bases fitting TRBD1. CDR1 is LNHDA, CDR2 SQIVND, per germline (reference sequence). The CDR3 has 15 residues. The CDR3 reads CASSIGQAGIYGDTF. As DNA, the CDR3 is TGTGCCAGTAGCATAGGACAGGCGGGAATCTATGGCGACACCTTC.

In this sample, this clonotype turned up many times. This chain links TRBV12-3 or TRBV12-4 with TRBJ1-2, with 8 bases aligning to TRBD1. The CDR3 length is 15 residues. V lost 6 bases, J lost 8 bases, and 14 bases stayed unmatched. This chain's CDR3 is CASRILQGALGGYTF. The CDR3 coding sequence is TGTGCCAGCAGGATTCTCCAGGGGGCCTTAGGGGGCTACACCTTC.

This clonotype was detected a few times. This chain links TRBV2 with TRBJ2-1; D remains ambiguous. Germline loops: CDR1 SNHLY, CDR2 FYNNEI. This CDR3 is built from 13 residues. V was trimmed by 0 bases and J by 15 bases, leaving 15 bases between them. CDR3 sequence: CASSEALPSLRFF. CDR3 DNA sequence: TGTGCCAGCAGTGAAGCGCTTCCCAGCCTGAGGTTCTTC.

This clonotype has a count of ten or more. This chain connects TRBV20-1 to TRBJ1-2; D gene ambiguous. The CDR3 contains 11 residues. Trimming shortened V by 0 bases and J by 9 bases, and 8 bases separated the two germline ends. Germline V gene data show CDR1 as DFQATT and CDR2 as SNEGSKA (reference sequence). The CDR3 DNA follows: TGCAGTGCTAGAGAGACAAACAGCTACACCTTC. It codes for CSARETNSYTF.

This clonotype is categorized as medium-sized (0.01 to 0.1%). The chain is built from TRBV4-2 and TRBJ1-1; possible D gene TRBD1, 5 bases. Trimming took 5 bases from V and 5 from J, leaving 18 bases between them. The CDR3 has 15 amino acids. Germline assignment: CDR1 LGHNA and CDR2 YNFKEQ. CDR3 bases: TGTGCCAGCAGCGCAGGCGGGGGGAAGGGGACTGAAGCTTTCTTT. It is translated as CASSAGGGKGTEAFF.

This clonotype appeared a few times. The CDR3, as DNA: TGTGCCAGTAAACCCCGACAGAGCTCCTACAATGAGCAGTTCTTC. Amino acid sequence: CASKPRQSSYNEQFF. V is TRBV19 and J is TRBJ2-1; perhaps TRBD1 as D (5 bases). From germline, CDR1 is LNHDA and CDR2 SQIVND (reference sequence). The CDR3 length is 15 residues. V dropped 7 bases and J dropped 0 bases, with 13 bases sitting between them.

In this sample, this clonotype turned up many times. The chain joins TRBV7-2 to TRBJ2-3; TRBD2 matches at 8 bases. V trimming: 4 bases; J trimming: 6 bases; junction bases outside the gene matches: 12. CDR3 length: 16 amino acids. The germline V gene has CDR1 SGHTA and CDR2 FQGNSA. The CDR3 bases are TGTGCCAGCAGCTCATACACGGGACTAGGCGGGGATACGCAGTATTTT. Translating gives CASSSYTGLGGDTQYF.

Regarding this clonotype: It may be a read error: a sequence one base away is much more abundant. The chain has TRBV12-3 or TRBV12-4 and TRBJ2-1; 7 bases agree with TRBD1. V was pared by 9 bases and J by 8 bases, with 7 bases of the junction left unmatched. This CDR3 has 12 residues. The CDR3 protein is CARSNRGHEQFF. The CDR3 nucleotides read TGTGCCAGGAGTAACAGGGGTCATGAGCAGTTCTTC.

Many counts were recorded for this clonotype. The chain couples TRBV7-2 to TRBJ2-1; TRBD2 matches 16 bases. This CDR3 region has 16 residues. CDR1 SGHTA and CDR2 FQGNSA come from the germline V gene. The trim removed 5 bases at V and 5 bases at J, leaving 3 bases unmatched. CDR3 residues: CASSGGTSGGDNEQFF. CDR3 nucleotide sequence: TGTGCCAGCAGCGGGGGGACTAGCGGGGGGGACAATGAGCAGTTCTTC.

This clonotype counts as medium-sized. The chain employs TRBV6-5 and TRBJ2-5; D is undetermined. The CDR3 is made up of 13 amino acids. Trimming took off 1 base at V and 1 base at J, with 4 bases between the two ends. The germline CDR1 and CDR2 sequences are MNHEY and SVGAGI. In DNA, the CDR3 is TGTGCCAGCAGTTACTTGGGCCAAGAGACCCAGTACTTC. It yields the protein CASSYLGQETQYF.

In this sample, this clonotype is medium-sized. The rearrangement uses TRBV7-2 and TRBJ2-5; 10 bases agree with TRBD2. CDR3 length: 15 residues. V dropped 2 bases and J dropped 5; count of bases not matched to a gene: 5. Germline V gene data show CDR1 as SGHTA and CDR2 as FQGNSA. The CDR3 loop reads CASSLSGGARETQYF. The CDR3 coding sequence is TGTGCCAGCAGCTTAAGCGGGGGGGCTCGGGAGACCCAGTACTTC.

This clonotype was picked up many times. The V and J genes are TRBV20-1 and TRBJ1-2, with no clear D. Per the germline V gene, CDR1 is DFQATT and CDR2 is SNEGSKA (reference sequence). Between the trimmed V and J ends, which lost 2 bases and 4 bases, there was a span of 11 bases. The CDR3 contains 13 residues. The CDR3 coding sequence is TGCAGTGCTAGACAGTCCGGACCCTATGGCTACACCTTC. It is translated as CSARQSGPYGYTF.

This clonotype was detected a few times. The rearrangement joins TRBV6-2 or TRBV6-3 to TRBJ1-5; perhaps TRBD1 as D (5 bases). Germline CDR1 and CDR2: MNHEY and SVGEGT. V lost 4 bases to trimming and J lost 11 bases, with 21 bases between them. The CDR3 is 15 residues long. This CDR3 reads CASSFAGTGDRTQHF. In nucleotides, the CDR3 is TGTGCCAGCAGTTTCGCCGGGACCGGGGATAGGACCCAGCATTTT.